The rows below give T cell receptor beta chains drawn from one sample of a study of blood T cells in healthy people across ages. MiXCR, run by TCRdb on the 5' RACE reads, gives a single entry per CDR3 protein. Here the sample spans about 600,000 distinct CDR3 sequences, around 50% being singletons. The sample was blood. Receptors originate from an elderly man in good health. Both conserved end residues are part of each CDR3.

v_gene	len	CDR3aa
TRBV10-3	17	CAVSDRGRTSSTDTQYF
TRBV24-1	17	CATSDSGPGGSYNEQFF
TRBV11-2	18	CASSLDPRSGRSASTQYF
TRBV6-5	16	CASSRGLAGRTDTQYF
TRBV9	15	CASSVEGRGGRGYTF
TRBV20-1	13	CSATPWGSSPLHF
TRBV5-1	15	CASSPRPGQGVRQFF
TRBV5-1	15	CASSLEGTGRDEQYF
TRBV7-9	15	CASSFPGQGALEQYF
TRBV27	14	CASSLDETTYEQYF
TRBV12-3/TRBV12-4	13	CASSVSHNEKLFF
TRBV7-2	15	CASSSTSGETETQFF
TRBV6-5	12	CASKVSAGTQYF
TRBV4-1	14	CASSQDVADYGYTF